The sequence of this T cell receptor beta chain was determined in a study of vaccination effects on CD4 cells after COVID-19. Study as a whole: Post-vaccine sample collection fell at a median of 72 days after the second dose.

The CDR3 is 13 amino acids. The V gene's germline CDR1 is ENHRY and CDR2 SYGVKD. V shed 6 bases, J shed 5 bases, and the junction held 4 bases outside the gene matches. Measured with immunoSEQ multiplex PCR; TCRdb has only the in-frame clones, and not every one. Of about 12,000 clones in the sample, about 65% are singletons; the top ten hold approximately 9.3%. Under the ViraFEST assay, PBMC were stimulated with viral peptide pools so that antigen-specific CD4+ T cells expanded. Sequencing was performed afterwards. At the end of 10 days of culture, CD4+ T cells were isolated. The cohort was immunized with two doses of either the BNT162b2 or mRNA-1273 vaccine. Remarks on this clone: What it binds is unknown.

The sequencing used CD4+ T cells from PBMCs cultured with SARS-CoV-2 spike peptides, collected after COVID-19 vaccination. The clonotype originates from a human donor who received a COVID-19 vaccine. The gene calls are TRBV10-3 and TRBJ2-5; TRBD2 aligns across 9 bases. CDR3 sequence reads: CAIRGLAGETQYF. CDR3 sequence (DNA): TGTGCCATCAGGGGACTAGCAGGGGAGACCCAGTACTTC.